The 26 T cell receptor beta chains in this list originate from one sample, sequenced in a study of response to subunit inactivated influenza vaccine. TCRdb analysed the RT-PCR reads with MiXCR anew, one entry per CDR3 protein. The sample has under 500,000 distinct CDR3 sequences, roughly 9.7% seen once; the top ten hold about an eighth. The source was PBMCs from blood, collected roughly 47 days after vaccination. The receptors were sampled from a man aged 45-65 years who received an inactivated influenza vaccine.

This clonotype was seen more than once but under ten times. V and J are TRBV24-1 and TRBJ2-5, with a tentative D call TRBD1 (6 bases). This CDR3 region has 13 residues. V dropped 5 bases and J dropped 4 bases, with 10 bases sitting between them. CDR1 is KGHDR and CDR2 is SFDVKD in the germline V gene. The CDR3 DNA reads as TGTGCCACCAGTGGTACCAGGGGAGAGACCCAGTACTTC. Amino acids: CATSGTRGETQYF.

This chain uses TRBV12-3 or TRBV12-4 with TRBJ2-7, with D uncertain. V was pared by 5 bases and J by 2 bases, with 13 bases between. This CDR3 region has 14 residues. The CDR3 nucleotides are TGTGCCAGCAGTCTCCCCCTAACACCCTACGAGCAGTACTTC. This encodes CASSLPLTPYEQYF.

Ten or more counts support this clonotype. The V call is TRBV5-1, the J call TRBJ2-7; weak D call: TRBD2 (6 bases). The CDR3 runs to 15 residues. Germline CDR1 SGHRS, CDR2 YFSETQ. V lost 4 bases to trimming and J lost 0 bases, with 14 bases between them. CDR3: CASSPGTGSSYEQYF. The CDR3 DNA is TGCGCCAGCAGCCCGGGGACCGGGAGCTCCTACGAGCAGTACTTC.

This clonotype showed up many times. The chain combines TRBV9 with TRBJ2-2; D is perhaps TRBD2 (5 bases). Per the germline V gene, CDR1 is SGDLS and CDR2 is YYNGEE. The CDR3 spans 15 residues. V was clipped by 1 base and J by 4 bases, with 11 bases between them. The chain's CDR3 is CASSVSGSLTGELFF. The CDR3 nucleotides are TGTGCCAGCAGCGTAAGTGGGAGCCTCACCGGGGAGCTGTTTTTT. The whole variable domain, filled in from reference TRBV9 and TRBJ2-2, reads DSGVTQTPKHLITATGQRVTLRCSPRSGDLSVYWYQQSLDQGLQFLIQYYNGEERAKGNILERFSAQQFPDLHSELNLSSLELGDSALYFCASSVSGSLTGELFFGEGSRLTVL.

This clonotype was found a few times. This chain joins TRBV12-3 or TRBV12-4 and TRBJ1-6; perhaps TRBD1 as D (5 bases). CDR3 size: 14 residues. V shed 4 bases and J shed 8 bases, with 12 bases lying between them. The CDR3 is CASSSGWGDSPLHF. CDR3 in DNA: TGTGCCAGCAGTTCCGGCTGGGGGGATTCACCCCTCCACTTT.

The CDR3 region is CAWSESIYNEQFF. DNA for the CDR3: TGTGCCTGGAGTGAGAGCATCTACAATGAGCAGTTCTTC. V and J are TRBV30 and TRBJ2-1; D is ambiguous. From germline, CDR1 is GTSNPN and CDR2 SVGIG (reference sequence). Trimming left V 1 base short and J 3 bases short, with 7 bases between. The CDR3 has 13 amino acids.

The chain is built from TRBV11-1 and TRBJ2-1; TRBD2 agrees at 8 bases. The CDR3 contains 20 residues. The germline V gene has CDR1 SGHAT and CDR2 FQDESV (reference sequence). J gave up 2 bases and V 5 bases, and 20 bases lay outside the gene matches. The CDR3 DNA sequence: TGTGCCAGCAGCCGCAGACGGGGGGGACTATACAAGGACGCCTACAATGAGCAGTTCTTC. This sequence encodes CASSRRRGGLYKDAYNEQFF.

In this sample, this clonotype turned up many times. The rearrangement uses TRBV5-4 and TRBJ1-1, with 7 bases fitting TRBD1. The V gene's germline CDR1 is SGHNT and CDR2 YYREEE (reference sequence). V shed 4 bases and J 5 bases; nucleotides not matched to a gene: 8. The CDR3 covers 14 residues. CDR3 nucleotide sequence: TGTGCCAGCAGCCTATGGACAGGAGGGACTGAAGCTTTCTTT. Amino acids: CASSLWTGGTEAFF.

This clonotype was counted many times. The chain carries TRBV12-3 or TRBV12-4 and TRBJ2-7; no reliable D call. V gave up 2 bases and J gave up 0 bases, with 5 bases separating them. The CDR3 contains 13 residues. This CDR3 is CASSLKSSYEQYF. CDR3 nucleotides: TGTGCCAGCAGTTTAAAAAGCTCCTACGAGCAGTACTTC.

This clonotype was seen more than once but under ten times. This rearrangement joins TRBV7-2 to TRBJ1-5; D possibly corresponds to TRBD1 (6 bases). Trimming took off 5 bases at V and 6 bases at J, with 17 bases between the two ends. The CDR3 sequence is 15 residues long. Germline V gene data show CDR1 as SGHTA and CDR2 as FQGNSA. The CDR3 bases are TGTGCCAGCAGCGCGGGAGGGGGGGCGATTCAGCCCCAGCATTTT. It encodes CASSAGGGAIQPQHF.

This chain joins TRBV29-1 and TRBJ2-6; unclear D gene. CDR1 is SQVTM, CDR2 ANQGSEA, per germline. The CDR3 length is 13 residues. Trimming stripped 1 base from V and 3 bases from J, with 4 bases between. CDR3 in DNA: TGCAGCGTTGAAGTAGGTGGGGCCAACGTCCTGACTTTC. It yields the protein CSVEVGGANVLTF.

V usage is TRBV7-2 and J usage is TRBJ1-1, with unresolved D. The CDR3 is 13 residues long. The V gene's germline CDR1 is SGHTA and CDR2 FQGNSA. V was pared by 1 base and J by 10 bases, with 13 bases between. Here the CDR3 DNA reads TGTGCCAGCAGCTTAGGTGCGGGGTCAACAGCTTTCTTT. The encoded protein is CASSLGAGSTAFF.

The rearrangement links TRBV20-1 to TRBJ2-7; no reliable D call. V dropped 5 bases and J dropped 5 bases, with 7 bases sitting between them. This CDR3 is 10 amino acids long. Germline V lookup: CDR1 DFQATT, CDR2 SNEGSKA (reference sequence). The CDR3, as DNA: TGCAGTGCTGGCTGGGACGAGCAGTACTTC. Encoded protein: CSAGWDEQYF.

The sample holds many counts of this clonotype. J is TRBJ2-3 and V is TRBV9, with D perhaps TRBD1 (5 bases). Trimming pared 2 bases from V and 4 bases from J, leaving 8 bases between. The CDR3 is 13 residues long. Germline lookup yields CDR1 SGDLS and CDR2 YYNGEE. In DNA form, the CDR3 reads TGTGCCAGCAGCGTCTTGACAGCAGATACGCAGTATTTT. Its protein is CASSVLTADTQYF.

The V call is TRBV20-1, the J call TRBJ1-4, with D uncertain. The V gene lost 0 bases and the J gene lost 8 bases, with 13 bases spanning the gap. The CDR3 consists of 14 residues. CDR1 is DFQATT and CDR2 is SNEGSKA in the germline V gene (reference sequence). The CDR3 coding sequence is TGCAGTGCTAGAGATCATGGGGTGGGGGAAAAACTGTTTTTT. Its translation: CSARDHGVGEKLFF.

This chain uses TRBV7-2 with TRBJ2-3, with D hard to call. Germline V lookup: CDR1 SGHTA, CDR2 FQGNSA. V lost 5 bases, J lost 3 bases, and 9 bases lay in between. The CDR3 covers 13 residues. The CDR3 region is CASSTQITDTQYF. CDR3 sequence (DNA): TGTGCCAGCAGCACGCAGATTACAGATACGCAGTATTTT.

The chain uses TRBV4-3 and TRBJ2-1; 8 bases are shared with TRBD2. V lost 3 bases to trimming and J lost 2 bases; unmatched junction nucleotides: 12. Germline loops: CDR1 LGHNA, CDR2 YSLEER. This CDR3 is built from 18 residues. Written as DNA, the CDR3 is TGCGCCAGCAGCCAGGACATCCAGCGGGAGACCACCTACAATGAGCAGTTCTTC. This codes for CASSQDIQRETTYNEQFF.

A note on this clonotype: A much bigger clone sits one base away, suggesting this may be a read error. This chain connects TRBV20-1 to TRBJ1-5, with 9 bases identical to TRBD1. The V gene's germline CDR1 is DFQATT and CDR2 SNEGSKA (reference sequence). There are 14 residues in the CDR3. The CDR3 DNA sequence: TGCGGTGCTAAACAGGGGGCAAGAAATCAGCCCCAGCATTTT. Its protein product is CGAKQGARNQPQHF.

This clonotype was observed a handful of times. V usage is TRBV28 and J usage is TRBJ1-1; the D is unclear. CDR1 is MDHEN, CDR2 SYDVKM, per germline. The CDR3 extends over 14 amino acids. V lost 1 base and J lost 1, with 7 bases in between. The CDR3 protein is CASSLLATNTEAFF. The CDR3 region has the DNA TGTGCCAGCAGTTTATTAGCGACGAACACTGAAGCTTTCTTT.

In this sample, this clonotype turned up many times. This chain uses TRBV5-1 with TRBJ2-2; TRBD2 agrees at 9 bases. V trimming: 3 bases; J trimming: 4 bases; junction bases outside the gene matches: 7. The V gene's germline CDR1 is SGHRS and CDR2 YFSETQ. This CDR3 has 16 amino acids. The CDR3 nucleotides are TGCGCCAGCAGCTCCGGGACTAGCACGTCCACCGGGGAGCTGTTTTTT. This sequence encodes CASSSGTSTSTGELFF.

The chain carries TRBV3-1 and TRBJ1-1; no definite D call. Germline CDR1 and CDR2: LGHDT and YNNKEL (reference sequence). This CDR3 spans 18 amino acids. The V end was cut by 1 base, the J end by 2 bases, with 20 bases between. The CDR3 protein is CASSQAFALSRGNTEAFF. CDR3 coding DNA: TGTGCCAGCAGCCAAGCCTTCGCCCTATCACGAGGAAACACTGAAGCTTTCTTT. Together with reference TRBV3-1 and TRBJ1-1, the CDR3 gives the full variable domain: DTAVSQTPKYLVTQMGNDKSIKCEQNLGHDTMYWYKQDSKKFLKIMFSYNNKELIINETVPNRFSPKSPDKAHLNLHINSLELGDSAVYFCASSQAFALSRGNTEAFFGQGTRLTVV.

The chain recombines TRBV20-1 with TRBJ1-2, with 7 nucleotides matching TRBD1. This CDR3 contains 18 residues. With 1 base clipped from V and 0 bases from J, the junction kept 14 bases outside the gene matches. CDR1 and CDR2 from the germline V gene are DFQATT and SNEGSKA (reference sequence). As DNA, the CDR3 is TGCAGTGCTAGAGCCCCCGGGACAGCGAATCGAGCTAACTATGGCTACACCTTC. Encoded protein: CSARAPGTANRANYGYTF.

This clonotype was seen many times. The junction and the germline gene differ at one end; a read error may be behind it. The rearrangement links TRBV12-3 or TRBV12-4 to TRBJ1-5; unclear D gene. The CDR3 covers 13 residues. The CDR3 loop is CASSPRGNQPQHF. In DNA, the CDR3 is TGCGCCAGCAGCCCCCGGGGTAATCAGCCCCAGCATTTT.

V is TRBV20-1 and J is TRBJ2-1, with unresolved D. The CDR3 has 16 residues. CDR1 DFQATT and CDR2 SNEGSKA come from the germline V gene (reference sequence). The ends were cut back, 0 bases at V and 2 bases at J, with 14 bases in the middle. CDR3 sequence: CSARDVAGPAYNEQFF. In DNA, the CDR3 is TGCAGTGCTAGAGATGTGGCAGGTCCAGCCTACAATGAGCAGTTCTTC.

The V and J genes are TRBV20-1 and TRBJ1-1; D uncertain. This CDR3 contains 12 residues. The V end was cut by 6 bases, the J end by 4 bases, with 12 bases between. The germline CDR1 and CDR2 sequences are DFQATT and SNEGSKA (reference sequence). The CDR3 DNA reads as TGCAGTGCGCCGGACCTATTCACTGAAGCTTTCTTT. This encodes CSAPDLFTEAFF.

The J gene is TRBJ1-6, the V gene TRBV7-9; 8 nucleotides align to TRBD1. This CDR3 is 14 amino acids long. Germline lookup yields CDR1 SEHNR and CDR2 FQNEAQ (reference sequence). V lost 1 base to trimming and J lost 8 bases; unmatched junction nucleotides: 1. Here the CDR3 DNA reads TGTGCCAGCAGCTTAGGGACAGGGCATTCACCCCTCCACTTT. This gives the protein CASSLGTGHSPLHF.